Detailed here is one T cell receptor beta chain. The specificity of this receptor is unknown. No much larger clonotype is one base removed from it; base qualities were not supplied. This sample is drawn from a study of T cell repertoires in cytomegalovirus infection (dated by TCRdb to about 2019). Looking at the study overall: The peptide stimulations were aimed at well-studied HLA-B-restricted epitopes as well as recently identified HLA-C-restricted CMV epitopes, whose presentation resists viral immunomodulation. Donor HLA type was relevant to the analysis, because carriage of CMV infection together with the matching HLA type was indicated by public TCR beta signatures.

The sequencing machine was an Illumina HiSeq 1500. TCRdb applied fastp at Q25 and MiXCR to the public reads, then kept only in-frame beta chains. Identical CDR3 protein sequences are pooled into one entry, listed with their most common genes and DNA. This sample lists 55,000 to 85,000 distinct CDR3 sequences; about 20% were detected once. The ten largest clones represent roughly 63% of the sample. Sample treatment or condition, as interpreted from the label and publication: in vitro stimulation with specific CMV peptide epitopes to enrich CMV-specific T cells. Summary of the overall study and its limitations: In both this cohort and an independent roughly 350-donor cohort, the cumulative frequency of public TCR beta family members distinguished carriers of CMV infection plus the relevant HLA type. In the ex vivo response, HLA-C-restricted CMV-specific TCR beta clonotypes were dominant, and in two of eight donors the single most frequent clonotype came from this HLA-C-restricted group.

The origin of this receptor is a human donor in good health (CMV status not recorded). Some clones in this sample may be carry-over from other donors' samples. Sample: CD8+ T cells from cultured PBMCs, taken from culture after CMV antigen stimulation.

The CDR3 in this case is CASSSKDRGRGTNTEAFF. The sequenced DNA is TGTGCCAGCAGTTCCAAAGACAGGGGGCGGGGAACGAACACTGAAGCTTTCTTT. The chain links TRBV6-8 with TRBJ1-1, with TRBD1 matching 10 junction bases. The CDR3 has 18 amino acids, counting the end cysteine and phenylalanine. The read is trimmed to its CDR3 DNA, 54 bases read in frame from base 1. V loses 4 bases at its end and J loses 1 base; junction bases beyond the gene matches: 12. CDR1 and CDR2 are drawn from the germline V gene: MNHGY, SAAAGT.